This T cell receptor (beta chain) was sequenced during a study of graft-versus-host responses after intestinal transplantation. In the study overall: Grafts that recipients had were multivisceral, liver-intestinal, or isolated intestinal transplants. Each recipient received anti-thymocyte globulin induction, then tacrolimus and steroids for about 3 years.

A note on this clone: Its target is not known.

The CDR3 is 15 amino acids. The germline gives CDR1 SGHTA, CDR2 FQGTGA. The V gene end was trimmed by 5 bases and the J gene end by 6 bases; junction bases not matched to a gene: 9. Sequenced by immunoSEQ multiplex PCR; TCRdb stores in-frame clones only, minus some. Found here are roughly 93,000 clones, 85% to 95% of them singletons; the top ten hold 0.45% to 0.6%. The specimen comprised unstimulated CD8+ T cells sorted from spleen or lymph node cells, sampled before intestinal transplant. The TCR comes from a human donor who received an intestinal transplant. The gene calls are TRBV7-3 and TRBJ2-3; 9 nucleotides align to TRBD2. CDR3 in amino acids: CASSLLGGGADTQYF. The DNA of the CDR3 is TGTGCCAGCAGCCTCTTGGGCGGGGGGGCGGATACGCAGTATTTT.